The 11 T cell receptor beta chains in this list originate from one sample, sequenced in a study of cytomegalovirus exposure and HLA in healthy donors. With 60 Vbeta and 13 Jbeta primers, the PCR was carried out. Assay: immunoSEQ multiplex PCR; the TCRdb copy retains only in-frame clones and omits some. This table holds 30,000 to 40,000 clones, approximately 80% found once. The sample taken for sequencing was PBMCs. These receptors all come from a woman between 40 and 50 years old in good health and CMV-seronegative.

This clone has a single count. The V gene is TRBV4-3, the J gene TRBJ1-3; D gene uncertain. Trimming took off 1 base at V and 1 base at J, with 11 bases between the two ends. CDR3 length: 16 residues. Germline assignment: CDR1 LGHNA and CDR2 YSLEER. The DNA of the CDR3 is TGCGCCAGCAGCCAAGCTCTAGACCGATCTGGAAACACCATATATTTT. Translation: CASSQALDRSGNTIYF.

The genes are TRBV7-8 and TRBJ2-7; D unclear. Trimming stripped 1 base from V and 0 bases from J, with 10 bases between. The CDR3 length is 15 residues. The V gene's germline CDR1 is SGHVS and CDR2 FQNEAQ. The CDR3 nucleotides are TGTGCCAGCAGCTTAGTTTCGAGGAGCTCCTACGAGCAGTACGTC. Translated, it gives CASSLVSRSSYEQYV.

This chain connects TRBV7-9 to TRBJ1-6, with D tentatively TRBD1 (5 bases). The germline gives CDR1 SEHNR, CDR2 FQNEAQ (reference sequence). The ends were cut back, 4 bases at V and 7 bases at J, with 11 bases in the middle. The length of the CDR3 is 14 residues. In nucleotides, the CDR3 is TGTGCCAGCAGCTATGGTGACAGAAATTCACCCCTCCACTTT. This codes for CASSYGDRNSPLHF. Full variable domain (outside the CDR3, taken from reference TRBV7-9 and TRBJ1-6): DTGVSQNPRHKITKRGQNVTFRCDPISEHNRLYWYRQTLGQGPEFLTYFQNEAQLEKSRLLSDRFSAERPKGSFSTLEIQRTEQGDSAMYLCASSYGDRNSPLHFGNGTRLTVT.

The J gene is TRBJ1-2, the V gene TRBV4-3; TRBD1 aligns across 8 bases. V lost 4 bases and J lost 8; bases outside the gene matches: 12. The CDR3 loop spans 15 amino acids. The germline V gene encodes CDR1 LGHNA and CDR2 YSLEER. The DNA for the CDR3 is TGCGCCAGCAGCCTAGGGGGACAGGCGGTAAGGGGCTACACCTTC. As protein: CASSLGGQAVRGYTF.

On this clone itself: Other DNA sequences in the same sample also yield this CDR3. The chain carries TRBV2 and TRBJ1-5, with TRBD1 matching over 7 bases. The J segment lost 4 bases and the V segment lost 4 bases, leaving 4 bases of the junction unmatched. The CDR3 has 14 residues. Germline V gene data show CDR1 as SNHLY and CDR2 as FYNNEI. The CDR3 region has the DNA TGTGCCAGCAGTGGACAGGGTTTGAATCAGCCCCAGCATTTT. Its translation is CASSGQGLNQPQHF.

CDR3 residues: CATSRGGQGNEKLFF. The CDR3 DNA is TGTGCCACCAGCAGAGGGGGGCAGGGAAATGAAAAACTGTTTTTT. J is TRBJ1-4 and V is TRBV15, with TRBD1 as a possible D gene (6 bases). Per the germline V gene, CDR1 is LNHNV and CDR2 is YYDKDF (reference sequence). The CDR3 runs 15 residues. Trimming took off 1 base at V and 5 bases at J, with 11 bases between the two ends.

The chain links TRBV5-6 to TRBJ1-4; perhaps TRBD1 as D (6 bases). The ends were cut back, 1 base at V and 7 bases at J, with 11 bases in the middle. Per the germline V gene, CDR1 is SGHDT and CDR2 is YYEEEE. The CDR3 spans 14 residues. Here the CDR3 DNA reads TGTGCCAGCAGCTTGCAGGGGAGAAGTGAAAAACTGTTTTTT. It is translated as CASSLQGRSEKLFF.

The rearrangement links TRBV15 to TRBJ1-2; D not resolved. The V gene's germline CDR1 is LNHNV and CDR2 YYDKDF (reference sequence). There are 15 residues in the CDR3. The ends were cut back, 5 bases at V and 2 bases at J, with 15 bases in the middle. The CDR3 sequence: CATSLAPDRNYGYTF. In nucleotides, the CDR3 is TGTGCCACCAGCCTAGCCCCCGACCGGAACTATGGCTACACCTTC.

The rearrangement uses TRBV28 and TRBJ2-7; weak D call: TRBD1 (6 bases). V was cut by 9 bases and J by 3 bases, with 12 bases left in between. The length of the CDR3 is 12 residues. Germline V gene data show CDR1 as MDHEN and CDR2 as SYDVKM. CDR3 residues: CASRDKFYEQYV. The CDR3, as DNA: TGTGCCAGTCGGGACAAGTTCTACGAGCAGTACGTC.

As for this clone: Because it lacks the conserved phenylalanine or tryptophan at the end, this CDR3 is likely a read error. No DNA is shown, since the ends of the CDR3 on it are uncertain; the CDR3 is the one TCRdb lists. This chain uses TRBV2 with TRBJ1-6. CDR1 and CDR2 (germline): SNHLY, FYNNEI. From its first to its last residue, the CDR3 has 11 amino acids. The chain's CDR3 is CASRGAGTTAI.

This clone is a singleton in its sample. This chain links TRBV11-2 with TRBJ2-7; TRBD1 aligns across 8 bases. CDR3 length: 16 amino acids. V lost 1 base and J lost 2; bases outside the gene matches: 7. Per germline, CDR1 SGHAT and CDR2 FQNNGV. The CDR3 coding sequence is TGTGCCAGCAGCTTAGGGGTGACAGGGGTCACCTACGAGCAGTACTTC. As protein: CASSLGVTGVTYEQYF.